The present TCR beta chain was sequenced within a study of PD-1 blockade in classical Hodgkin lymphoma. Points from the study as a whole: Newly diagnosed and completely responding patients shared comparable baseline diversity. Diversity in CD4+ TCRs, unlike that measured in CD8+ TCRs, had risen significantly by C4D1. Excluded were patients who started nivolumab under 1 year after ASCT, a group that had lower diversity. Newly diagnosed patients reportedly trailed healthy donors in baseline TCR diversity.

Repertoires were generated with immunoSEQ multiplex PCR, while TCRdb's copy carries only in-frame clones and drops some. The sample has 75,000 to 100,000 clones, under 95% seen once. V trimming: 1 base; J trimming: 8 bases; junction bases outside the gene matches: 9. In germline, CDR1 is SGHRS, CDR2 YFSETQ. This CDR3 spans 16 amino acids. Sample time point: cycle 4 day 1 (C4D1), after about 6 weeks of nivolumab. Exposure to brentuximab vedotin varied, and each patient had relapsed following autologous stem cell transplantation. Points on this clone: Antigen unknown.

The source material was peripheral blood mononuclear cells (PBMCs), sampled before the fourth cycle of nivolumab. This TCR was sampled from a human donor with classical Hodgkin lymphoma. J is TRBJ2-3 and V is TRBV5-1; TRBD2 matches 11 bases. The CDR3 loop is CASSLSSGRTPATQYF. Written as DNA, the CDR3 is TGCGCCAGCAGCTTGTCTAGCGGGAGGACGCCTGCTACGCAGTATTTT.